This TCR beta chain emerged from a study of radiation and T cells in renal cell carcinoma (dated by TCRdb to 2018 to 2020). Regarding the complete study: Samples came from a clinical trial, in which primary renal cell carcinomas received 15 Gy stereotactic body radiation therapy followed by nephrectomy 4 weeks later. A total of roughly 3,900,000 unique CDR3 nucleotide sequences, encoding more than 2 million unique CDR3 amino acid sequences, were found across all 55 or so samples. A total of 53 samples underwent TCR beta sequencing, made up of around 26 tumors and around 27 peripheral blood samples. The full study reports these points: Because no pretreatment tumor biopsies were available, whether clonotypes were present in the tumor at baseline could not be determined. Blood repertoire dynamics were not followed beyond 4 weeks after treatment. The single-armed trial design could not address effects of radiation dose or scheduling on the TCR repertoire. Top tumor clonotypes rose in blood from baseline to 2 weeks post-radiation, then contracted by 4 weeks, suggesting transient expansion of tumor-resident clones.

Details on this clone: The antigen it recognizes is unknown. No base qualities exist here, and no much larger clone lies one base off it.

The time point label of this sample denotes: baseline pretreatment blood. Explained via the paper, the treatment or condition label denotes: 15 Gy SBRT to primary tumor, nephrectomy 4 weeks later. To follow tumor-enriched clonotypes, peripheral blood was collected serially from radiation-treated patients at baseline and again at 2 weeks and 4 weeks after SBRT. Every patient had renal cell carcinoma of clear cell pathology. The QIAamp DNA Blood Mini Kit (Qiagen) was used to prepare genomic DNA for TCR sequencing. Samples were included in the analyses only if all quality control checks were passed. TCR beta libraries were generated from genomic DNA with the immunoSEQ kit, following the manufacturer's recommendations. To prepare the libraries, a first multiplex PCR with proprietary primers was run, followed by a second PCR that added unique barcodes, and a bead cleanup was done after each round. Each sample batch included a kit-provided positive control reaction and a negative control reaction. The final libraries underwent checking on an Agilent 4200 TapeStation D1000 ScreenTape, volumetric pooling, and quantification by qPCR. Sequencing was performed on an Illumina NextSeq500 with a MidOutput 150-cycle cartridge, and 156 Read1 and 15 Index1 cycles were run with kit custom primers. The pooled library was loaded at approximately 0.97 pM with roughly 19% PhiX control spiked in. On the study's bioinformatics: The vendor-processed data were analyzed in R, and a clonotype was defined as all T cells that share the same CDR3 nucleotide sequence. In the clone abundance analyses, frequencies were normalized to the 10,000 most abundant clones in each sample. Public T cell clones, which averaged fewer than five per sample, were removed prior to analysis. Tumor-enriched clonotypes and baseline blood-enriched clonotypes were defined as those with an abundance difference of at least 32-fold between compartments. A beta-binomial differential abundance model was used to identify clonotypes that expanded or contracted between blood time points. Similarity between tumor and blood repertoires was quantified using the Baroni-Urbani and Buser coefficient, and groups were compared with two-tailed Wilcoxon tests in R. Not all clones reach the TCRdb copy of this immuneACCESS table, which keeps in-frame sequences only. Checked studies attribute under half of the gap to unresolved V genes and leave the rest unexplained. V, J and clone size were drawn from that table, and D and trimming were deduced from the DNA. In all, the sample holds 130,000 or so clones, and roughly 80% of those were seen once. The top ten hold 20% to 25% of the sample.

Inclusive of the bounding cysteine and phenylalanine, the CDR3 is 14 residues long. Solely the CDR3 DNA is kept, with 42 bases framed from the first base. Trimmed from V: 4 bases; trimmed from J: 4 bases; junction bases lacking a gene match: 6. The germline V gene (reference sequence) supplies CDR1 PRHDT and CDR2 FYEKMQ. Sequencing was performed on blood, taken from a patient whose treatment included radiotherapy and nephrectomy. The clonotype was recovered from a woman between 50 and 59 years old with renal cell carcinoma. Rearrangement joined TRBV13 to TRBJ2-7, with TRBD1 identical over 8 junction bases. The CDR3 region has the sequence CASSSDRASYEQYF. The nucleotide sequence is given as TGTGCCAGCAGCTCGGACAGGGCGAGTTACGAGCAGTACTTC.